The T cell receptor beta chain described here comes from a study of Ad26.COV2.S vaccination and SARS-CoV-2 variants. Study at large: Enrollment placed the donor in the COV1001 Ad26.COV2.S trial arm. Ad26.COV2.S given intramuscularly, once or twice 56 days apart.

Germline trimming cut 2 bases from V and 6 bases from J; bases unmatched to any gene: 3. CDR1 and CDR2 from the germline V gene are ENHRY and SYGVKD. The CDR3 sequence is 16 residues long. Study findings and constraints: Substantial breadth was reported for post-vaccination spike-specific CD8+ and CD4+ T cells.

Remarks on this clone: The antigen is not known.

Profiling relied on immunoSEQ multiplex PCR, and the TCRdb table lists in-frame clones only, not all of them. The sample lists roughly 350,000 clones, 70% to 90% occurring once. Documented treatment: 19 received Ad26.COV2.S at low or high dose, single or two shots; 5 received placebo; per-sample allocation not given. Vaccine and placebo recipients were sampled on day 63 after the first injection. This clonotype was obtained from a person aged 18-65 years who received the Ad26.COV2.S COVID-19 vaccine or a placebo. Sample: peripheral blood, taken in a trial of Ad26.COV2.S vaccine versus placebo. The chain combines TRBV10-3 with TRBJ2-1; 14 nucleotides align to TRBD2. The CDR3 is CAISEGLAGGLNEQFF. CDR3 nucleotide sequence: TGTGCCATCAGTGAGGGACTAGCGGGAGGTCTCAATGAGCAGTTCTTC.